Each of the 14 T cell receptor beta chains below was sequenced from the same sample in a study of regulatory T cells in long-lasting Graves disease. CDR3 regions were amplified by Arm-PCR using iRepertoire HTBI primers to build TCR beta libraries. MiXCR, applied by TCRdb to the multiplex PCR reads, yields one record per CDR3 protein. In the table there are about 560,000 distinct CDR3 sequences, 15% to 20% of which are singletons. Specified time point: newly diagnosed GD, antithyroid drugs for less than 3 months. The TCR library was made from RNA that had been extracted from PBMCs in TRIzol. The same specimen was also included in a second study, on T cells in Graves' hyperthyroidism and ophthalmopathy.

Sequencing was performed on peripheral blood mononuclear cells (PBMCs), taken at new diagnosis, from a patient treated with antithyroid drugs. The receptors come from a young man with Graves disease.

This clonotype was seen a handful of times. This chain links TRBV30 with TRBJ1-4; D is unclear. V gave up 3 bases and J gave up 3 bases, with 11 bases separating them. Germline-derived CDR1 and CDR2 are GTSNPN and SVGIG (reference sequence). This CDR3 region has 14 residues. The DNA of the CDR3 is TGTGCCTGGAGCAAGGGAGTCTCTAATGAAAAACTGTTTTTT. Translated, it gives CAWSKGVSNEKLFF.

The CDR3 sequence is CASGGSGANVLTF. The CDR3 DNA is TGTGCCAGTGGTGGGTCTGGGGCCAACGTCCTGACTTTC. J is TRBJ2-6 and V is TRBV19; D is unresolved. CDR1 is LNHDA, CDR2 SQIVND, per germline (reference sequence). The CDR3 consists of 13 residues. V was clipped by 8 bases and J by 1 base, with 6 bases between them.

A few counts support this clonotype. The chain joins TRBV20-1 to TRBJ1-5; D remains ambiguous. Germline CDR1 reads DFQATT; CDR2 reads SNEGSKA (reference sequence). The CDR3 runs 12 residues. V dropped 0 bases and J dropped 4 bases, with 4 bases sitting between them. CDR3 DNA sequence: TGCAGTGCTAGAGATCTTAATCAGCCCCAGCATTTT. Translating gives CSARDLNQPQHF.

This clonotype was found many times. The rearrangement uses TRBV7-9 and TRBJ2-1, with 13 bases identical to TRBD2. Germline CDR1 and CDR2: SEHNR and FQNEAQ (reference sequence). V lost 3 bases, J lost 8 bases, and 7 bases stayed unmatched. This CDR3 spans 16 amino acids. The CDR3 nucleotides read TGTGCCAGCAGCTTCGGACTAGCGGGAGACATCCATGAGCAGTTCTTC. Translating it yields CASSFGLAGDIHEQFF.

The rearrangement links TRBV28 to TRBJ1-5, with TRBD1 matching over 9 bases. There are 15 residues in the CDR3. The ends lost 5 bases at V and 5 bases at J; junction bases unmatched: 7. Germline lookup yields CDR1 MDHEN and CDR2 SYDVKM. CDR3 in amino acids: CASSRRDRDYQPQHF. CDR3 bases: TGTGCCAGCAGTCGCCGGGACAGGGACTATCAGCCCCAGCATTTT.

In its sample, this clonotype was seen a few times. The V call is TRBV6-5, the J call TRBJ2-3, with 8 bases aligning to TRBD1. The germline gives CDR1 MNHEY, CDR2 SVGAGI. The CDR3 is made up of 14 amino acids. V was clipped by 2 bases and J by 14 bases; unmatched bases: 12. CDR3 in amino acids: CASSYTPGRGHLYF. The CDR3 region has the DNA TGTGCCAGCAGTTACACCCCTGGCAGGGGGCATCTGTATTTT.

The V gene is TRBV2, the J gene TRBJ2-2; maybe TRBD2 (5 bases). The V end lost 7 bases, the J end lost 8 bases, and 14 bases lay between the germline ends. CDR3 size: 13 residues. Germline CDR1 SNHLY, CDR2 FYNNEI. As DNA, the CDR3 is TGTGCCAGCAACTTGGACTCGCCGGGGGAGCTGTTTTTT. Protein product: CASNLDSPGELFF.

The chain has TRBV12-3 or TRBV12-4 and TRBJ1-3, with no clear D. The CDR3 runs 15 residues. Trimming removed 8 bases from V and 2 bases from J, with 16 bases in between. CDR3 amino acids: CASCFTGHAGNTIYF. The CDR3 DNA reads TGTGCCAGCTGCTTCACCGGGCACGCTGGAAACACCATATATTTT.

Many counts were recorded for this clonotype. The chain combines TRBV7-3 with TRBJ2-1, with D possibly being TRBD1 (6 bases). The V and J ends lost 6 bases and 4 bases respectively, with 19 bases between them. The CDR3 has 16 residues. Germline-derived CDR1 and CDR2 are SGHTA and FQGTGA. Here the CDR3 DNA reads TGTGCCAGCAGTCGCCTACCAGGGGCAGAGTACAATGAGCAGTTCTTC. This codes for CASSRLPGAEYNEQFF.

This clonotype showed up just a few times. This chain connects TRBV20-1 to TRBJ2-2; 7 bases fit TRBD2. This CDR3 comprises 17 residues. The V gene end was trimmed by 3 bases and the J gene end by 0 bases; junction bases not matched to a gene: 10. Germline CDR1 and CDR2: DFQATT and SNEGSKA (reference sequence). DNA of the CDR3: TGCAGTGCTAGGTTCTCCGGCGGGAGAACGAACACCGGGGAGCTGTTTTTT. Amino acids: CSARFSGGRTNTGELFF.

The CDR3 region is CATSRGGRGPYEQYF. The DNA of the CDR3 is TGTGCCACCAGCAGAGGGGGCAGGGGGCCCTACGAGCAGTACTTC. V is TRBV15 and J is TRBJ2-7, with 8 bases aligning to TRBD1. Germline loops: CDR1 LNHNV, CDR2 YYDKDF (reference sequence). The CDR3 is made up of 15 amino acids. J was trimmed by 2 bases and V by 1 base; bases with no gene match: 4.

This clonotype has just a few counts. The rearrangement uses TRBV5-1 and TRBJ2-7; D is perhaps TRBD1 (6 bases). The V end was cut by 2 bases, the J end by 3 bases, with 12 bases between. CDR3 size: 14 residues. CDR1 and CDR2 (germline): SGHRS, YFSETQ. CDR3 loop: CASSFRTVDYEQYF. The CDR3 DNA sequence: TGCGCCAGCAGCTTTAGGACAGTTGACTACGAGCAGTACTTC.

The sample holds many counts of this clonotype. V and J are TRBV30 and TRBJ2-7; D not resolved. The V gene's germline CDR1 is GTSNPN and CDR2 SVGIG (reference sequence). V gave up 3 bases and J gave up 5 bases, with 11 bases separating them. The CDR3 runs 12 residues. The CDR3: CAWSLSPHEQYF. The CDR3, as DNA: TGTGCCTGGAGCCTAAGCCCCCACGAGCAGTACTTC.

This clonotype came up many times. The chain has TRBV7-9 and TRBJ2-5; D unclear. The length of the CDR3 is 17 residues. Trimming shortened V by 1 base and J by 1 base, and 16 bases separated the two germline ends. Germline V gene sequence: CDR1 SEHNR, CDR2 FQNEAQ (reference sequence). CDR3: CASSLGHKEFTQETQYF. CDR3 sequence (DNA): TGTGCCAGCAGCTTAGGACACAAGGAGTTCACCCAAGAGACCCAGTACTTC.